The source of this TCR beta chain is a study of cytomegalovirus exposure and HLA in healthy donors. Whole-study context: Inside one of the first data releases sat some 85 million unique TCRs taken from HLA-typed donors.

Study-level points and caveats: The study flagged 150 to 200 TCR beta chains as cytomegalovirus-associated. CMV serostatus stood as the only immune exposure information on hand. The authors later found TCR association rates varying by HLA locus, with DRB1 most and HLA-C fewest.

It was with 60 Vbeta and 13 Jbeta primers that the PCR ran. This table comes from immunoSEQ multiplex PCR, and its TCRdb copy is limited to in-frame clones, with some not included. This sample has roughly 100,000 clones, with approximately 77% found just once. Germline V gene sequence: CDR1 MNHEY, CDR2 SVGAGI. V lost 5 bases, J lost 0 bases, and 11 bases lay in between. This CDR3 has 14 residues. A remark on this clone: Its specificity is not known.

Sequencing was performed on PBMCs. The TCR comes from a woman aged 40 to 50 in good health and CMV-seronegative. The chain links TRBV6-5 to TRBJ2-7; possibly TRBD1 for D (5 bases). In DNA, the CDR3 is TGTGCCAGCAGTAAACAGGCTAACTCCTACGAGCAGTACTTC. It encodes CASSKQANSYEQYF.